The clone carrying this T cell receptor (beta chain) has more than one count but fewer than ten. A junction boundary mismatches the germline segment, possibly from a read error. This entry belongs to a study of blood T cells in healthy people across ages. With a J-beta primer mix and a sample-barcoded 5' primer, a second PCR ran 7 to 11 cycles. TCRdb itself ran the 5' RACE reads through MiXCR, one entry per CDR3 protein. The sample lists about 1.6 million distinct CDR3 sequences; about 32% were seen once. CDR1 and CDR2 (germline): SGDLS, YYNGEE. The length of the CDR3 is 16 residues. The sample was blood. This clonotype was sampled from a woman aged 25 to 39 in good health. The J gene is TRBJ2-1, the V gene TRBV9; TRBD2 aligns across 10 bases. In DNA form, the CDR3 reads TGTGCCGGCAGCGGGTTGATAGCGGGAGGTTACAATGAGCAGTTCTTC. Its translation is CAGSGLIAGGYNEQFF.